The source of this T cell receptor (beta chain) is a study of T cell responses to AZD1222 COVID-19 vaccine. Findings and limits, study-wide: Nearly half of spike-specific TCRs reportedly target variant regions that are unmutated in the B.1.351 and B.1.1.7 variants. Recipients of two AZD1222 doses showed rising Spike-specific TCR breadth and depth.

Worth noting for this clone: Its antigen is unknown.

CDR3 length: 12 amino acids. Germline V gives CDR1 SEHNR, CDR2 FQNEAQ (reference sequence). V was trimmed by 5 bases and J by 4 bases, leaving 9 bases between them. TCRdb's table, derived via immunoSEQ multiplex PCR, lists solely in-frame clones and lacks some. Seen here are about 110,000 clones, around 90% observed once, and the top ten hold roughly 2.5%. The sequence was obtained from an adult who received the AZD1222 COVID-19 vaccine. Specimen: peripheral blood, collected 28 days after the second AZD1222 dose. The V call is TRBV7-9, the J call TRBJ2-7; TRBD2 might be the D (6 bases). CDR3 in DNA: TGTGCCAGCAGCCCTCTAGCGTACGAGCAGTACTTC. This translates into CASSPLAYEQYF.